These 26 T cell receptor beta chains were all obtained from the same sample, sequenced in a study of blood T cell repertoires in COVID-19. TCRdb keeps only in-frame clones here, not all; method: immunoSEQ multiplex PCR. Found here are around 270,000 clones, approximately 88% of them singletons; the top ten hold around 3%. What was sequenced was PBMCs or T cells enriched from blood (not recorded which). The receptors were sampled from a woman aged 35 to 49 who had been exposed to COVID-19.

The rearrangement joins TRBV28 to TRBJ1-2; TRBD1 matches at 8 bases. The CDR3 loop spans 15 amino acids. Germline CDR1 and CDR2: MDHEN and SYDVKM. Trimming at V came to 1 base and at J to 4 bases, leaving 5 bases not matched to a gene. CDR3 bases: TGTGCCAGCAGTTTATTGCAGGGGGCTACCTATGGCTACACCTTC. Its translation is CASSLLQGATYGYTF.

The chain uses TRBV20-1 and TRBJ1-4, with unresolved D. This CDR3 comprises 13 residues. V lost 3 bases, J lost 3 bases, and 8 bases lay in between. Looked up from germline, CDR1 is DFQATT and CDR2 is SNEGSKA (reference sequence). The CDR3 DNA follows: TGCAGTGCTAGTAAACAATCTAATGAAAAACTGTTTTTT. The encoded protein is CSASKQSNEKLFF.

The chain has TRBV5-1 and TRBJ1-2; D is uncertain. Germline V CDR1 and CDR2: SGHRS, YFSETQ. V dropped 5 bases and J dropped 0 bases, with 5 bases sitting between them. The CDR3 is 12 residues long. CDR3 nucleotide sequence: TGCGCCAGCAGAACAGCTAACTATGGCTACACCTTC. This gives the protein CASRTANYGYTF.

V is TRBV11-3 and J is TRBJ2-1, with 7 nucleotides matching TRBD2. V shed 6 bases and J 7 bases; nucleotides not matched to a gene: 9. The CDR3 length is 14 residues. Germline assignment: CDR1 SGHNT and CDR2 YENEEA. This CDR3 reads CASRLAGVGNEQFF. The DNA of the CDR3 is TGTGCCAGCAGGTTGGCGGGAGTCGGGAATGAGCAGTTCTTC.

J is TRBJ2-1 and V is TRBV3-1 (or the pseudogene TRBV3-2), with D maybe TRBD2 (6 bases). The V end lost 6 bases, the J end lost 1 base, and 19 bases lay between the germline ends. The CDR3 totals 17 residues. Germline V gene data show CDR1 as LGHDT and CDR2 as YNNKEL (reference sequence). CDR3 DNA: TGTGCCAGCAGTTCAACGGGACTCCTTCTTTCCTACAATGAGCAGTTCTTC. It encodes CASSSTGLLLSYNEQFF.

V and J are TRBV6-5 and TRBJ2-3; TRBD1 aligns across 7 bases. There are 15 residues in the CDR3. Losses at the gene ends were 6 bases for V and 2 bases for J; bases not matched to a gene: 8. Germline CDR1 is MNHEY and CDR2 is SVGAGI. The CDR3 reads CASSPPGTVTDTQYF. CDR3 in DNA: TGTGCCAGCAGCCCCCCCGGGACAGTCACAGATACGCAGTATTTT.

V usage is TRBV5-4 and J usage is TRBJ2-7; D is ambiguous. This CDR3 is 11 amino acids long. Germline V gene data show CDR1 as SGHNT and CDR2 as YYREEE (reference sequence). The V gene lost 4 bases and the J gene lost 3 bases, with 5 bases spanning the gap. CDR3 coding DNA: TGTGCCAGCAGCCGAGGCTACGAGCAGTACTTC. Translated, it gives CASSRGYEQYF.

Comment on this clone: One end of the junction fails to match germline, which may point to a read error. The same CDR3 can be traced to other DNA sequences in this sample. This chain links TRBV12-3 or TRBV12-4 with TRBJ1-2; 9 positions match TRBD1. This CDR3 is built from 13 residues. As DNA, the CDR3 is TGTGCCAGCAGCCTCCGGGACAGGGATGGTTACACCTTC. Its protein product is CASSLRDRDGYTF.

The chain combines TRBV7-2 with TRBJ2-4, with D unclear. This CDR3 is 15 amino acids long. V was clipped by 4 bases and J by 1 base, with 11 bases between them. Germline CDR1 reads SGHTA; CDR2 reads FQGNSA. The chain's CDR3 is CASSSPSGAKNIQYF. In DNA, the CDR3 is TGTGCCAGCAGCTCCCCGAGTGGTGCCAAAAACATTCAGTACTTC.

The rearrangement joins TRBV7-2 to TRBJ2-1; the D is unclear. The CDR3 covers 13 residues. The germline V and J ends were trimmed by 5 bases and 3 bases, with 8 bases remaining between them. Germline CDR1 is SGHTA and CDR2 is FQGNSA. The CDR3 DNA follows: TGTGCCAGCAGCCCCAACAACTACAATGAGCAGTTCTTC. Translation gives CASSPNNYNEQFF.

V gene TRBV3-1 (or the pseudogene TRBV3-2) combines with J gene TRBJ2-3; 14 nucleotides match TRBD2. The CDR3 spans 17 residues. The germline CDR1 and CDR2 sequences are LGHDT and YNNKEL (reference sequence). The V and J ends lost 4 bases and 4 bases, in that order; junction bases with no gene match: 7. The CDR3 DNA follows: TGTGCCAGCAGCCTCCGGGGGACTAGCGGGAGTTCAGATACGCAGTATTTT. It specifies CASSLRGTSGSSDTQYF.

The rearrangement links TRBV21-1 to TRBJ2-2; the table's D gene call, TRBD1, was not cross checked with the DNA. TRBV21-1 is a pseudogene. This CDR3 has 16 amino acids. DNA for the CDR3: TGTGCCAGCAGCACGCGGGACAGGGGGAACACCGGGGAGCTGTTTTTT. This codes for CASSTRDRGNTGELFF.

The rearrangement joins TRBV2 to TRBJ1-4; perhaps TRBD1 as D (5 bases). CDR3 length: 15 amino acids. V lost 4 bases and J lost 0, with 9 bases in between. The germline gives CDR1 SNHLY, CDR2 FYNNEI. CDR3 loop: CASSAQGATNEKLFF. CDR3 sequence (DNA): TGTGCCAGCAGTGCCCAGGGCGCAACTAATGAAAAACTGTTTTTT.

This chain connects TRBV28 to TRBJ1-6; 9 bases match TRBD1. J lost 8 bases, V lost 5 bases, and 10 bases had no gene match. This CDR3 has 16 amino acids. Per germline, CDR1 MDHEN and CDR2 SYDVKM. CDR3 sequence (DNA): TGTGCCAGCAGTCTGGACAGGGGATGGGCAGATTCACCCCTCCACTTT. Amino acid sequence: CASSLDRGWADSPLHF.

This sequence joins TRBV11-2 and TRBJ1-5; 7 bases are shared with TRBD1. This CDR3 has 15 residues. Germline loops: CDR1 SGHAT, CDR2 FQNNGV. Trimming took 0 bases from V and 7 from J; bases not matched to a gene: 6. CDR3 region: CASSLDRGKGQPQHF. CDR3 DNA sequence: TGTGCCAGCAGCTTAGACAGGGGGAAGGGGCAGCCCCAGCATTTT.

The sample holds one count of this clone. The V call is TRBV7-9, the J call TRBJ1-4; D unresolved. CDR1 is SEHNR and CDR2 is FQNEAQ in the germline V gene (reference sequence). This CDR3 is built from 13 residues. The ends were cut back, 2 bases at V and 11 bases at J, with 12 bases in the middle. As DNA, the CDR3 is TGTGCCAGCAGCTTATTAGCTGTGGATAAACTGTTTTTT. This translates into CASSLLAVDKLFF.

The V and J genes are TRBV6-5 and TRBJ1-2; 7 bases line up with TRBD1. The J segment lost 6 bases and the V segment lost 0 bases, leaving 1 base of the junction unmatched. This CDR3 is built from 13 residues. Looked up from germline, CDR1 is MNHEY and CDR2 is SVGAGI. CDR3 sequence: CASSYSTGNGYTF. CDR3 bases: TGTGCCAGCAGTTACTCGACAGGGAATGGCTACACCTTC.

The V and J genes are TRBV4-1 and TRBJ1-4; 7 bases are a match to TRBD1. The CDR3 runs to 15 residues. CDR1 MGHRA and CDR2 YSYEKL come from the germline V gene. The V gene end was trimmed by 0 bases and the J gene end by 7 bases; junction bases not matched to a gene: 5. The DNA for the CDR3 is TGCGCCAGCAGCCAAGAAGAGGGGGCGGGTGAAAAACTGTTTTTT. Translation: CASSQEEGAGEKLFF.

This rearrangement joins TRBV18 to TRBJ1-1; TRBD1 matches at 7 bases. Germline CDR1 is KGHSH and CDR2 is LQKENI. The J segment lost 3 bases and the V segment lost 3 bases, leaving 10 bases of the junction unmatched. The CDR3 is made up of 16 amino acids. The CDR3 protein is CASSPVTGESYTEAFF. Written as DNA, the CDR3 is TGTGCCAGCTCACCGGTCACAGGGGAGTCGTACACTGAAGCTTTCTTT.

The V gene is TRBV18, the J gene TRBJ1-3, with a weak D call TRBD1 (6 bases). The CDR3 contains 16 residues. CDR1 and CDR2 from the germline V gene are KGHSH and LQKENI. The germline V and J ends were trimmed by 4 bases and 0 bases, with 13 bases remaining between them. CDR3 residues: CASSQAGQSSGNTIYF. In DNA, the CDR3 is TGTGCCAGCTCACAGGCAGGACAGAGCTCTGGAAACACCATATATTTT.

This CDR3 reads CASTVMSSGNTIYF. The CDR3 DNA reads TGTGCCAGTACGGTGATGAGCTCTGGAAACACCATATATTTT. The J gene is TRBJ1-3, the V gene TRBV19, with D unclear. The CDR3 has 14 residues. Germline V CDR1 and CDR2: LNHDA, SQIVND (reference sequence). V lost 7 bases and J lost 0, with 10 bases in between.

V and J are TRBV7-7 and TRBJ1-5; 8 bases agree with TRBD1. The CDR3 has 12 residues. Per germline, CDR1 SSHAT and CDR2 FNYEAQ (reference sequence). The CDR3 protein is CAVTGGNQPQHF. The CDR3 region has the DNA TGTGCTGTGACAGGGGGCAATCAGCCCCAGCATTTT.

In nucleotides, the CDR3 is TGTGCCAGCAGCTCGACAGGTAGAGCCTCTGGGGCCAACGTCCTGACTTTC. It is translated as CASSSTGRASGANVLTF. The V call is TRBV7-2, the J call TRBJ2-6; possibly TRBD1 for D (6 bases). The V gene's germline CDR1 is SGHTA and CDR2 FQGNSA. This CDR3 has 17 amino acids. V gave up 4 bases and J gave up 0 bases, with 13 bases separating them.

V usage is TRBV20-1 and J usage is TRBJ2-1, with D unresolved. The CDR3 is made up of 14 amino acids. V was pared by 3 bases and J by 1 base, with 10 bases between. Germline lookup yields CDR1 DFQATT and CDR2 SNEGSKA (reference sequence). CDR3 residues: CSASAGSSYNEQFF. DNA for the CDR3: TGCAGTGCTAGTGCCGGTAGTTCCTACAATGAGCAGTTCTTC.

This clone came up once. DNA for the CDR3: TGTGCCAGCAGCCGCGGGTATATGGGTTCCTACGAGCAGTACTTC. The encoded protein is CASSRGYMGSYEQYF. This chain connects TRBV6-5 to TRBJ2-7; D is perhaps TRBD2 (5 bases). Germline CDR1 is MNHEY and CDR2 is SVGAGI. This CDR3 comprises 15 residues. V lost 6 bases, J lost 1 base, and 16 bases lay in between.

V gene TRBV9 combines with J gene TRBJ2-5; the match to TRBD2 covers 12 bases. In germline, CDR1 is SGDLS, CDR2 YYNGEE. J was trimmed by 1 base and V by 4 bases; bases with no gene match: 8. The CDR3 sequence is 17 residues long. The CDR3 loop is CASSPQGLAGTQETQYF. The CDR3 bases are TGTGCCAGCAGCCCTCAAGGACTAGCGGGAACCCAAGAGACCCAGTACTTC.